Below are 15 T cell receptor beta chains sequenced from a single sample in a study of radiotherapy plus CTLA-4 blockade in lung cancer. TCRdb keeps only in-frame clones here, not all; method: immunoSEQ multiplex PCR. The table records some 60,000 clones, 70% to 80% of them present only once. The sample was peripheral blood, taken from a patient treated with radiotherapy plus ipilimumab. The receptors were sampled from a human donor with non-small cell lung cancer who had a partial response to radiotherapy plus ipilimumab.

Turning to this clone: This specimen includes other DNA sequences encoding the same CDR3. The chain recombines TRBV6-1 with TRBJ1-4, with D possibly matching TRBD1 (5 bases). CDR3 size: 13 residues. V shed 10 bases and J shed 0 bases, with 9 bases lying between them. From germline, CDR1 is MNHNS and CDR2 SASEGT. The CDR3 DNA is TGTGCCACCACAGGAGCAACTAATGAAAAACTGTTTTTT. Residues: CATTGATNEKLFF.

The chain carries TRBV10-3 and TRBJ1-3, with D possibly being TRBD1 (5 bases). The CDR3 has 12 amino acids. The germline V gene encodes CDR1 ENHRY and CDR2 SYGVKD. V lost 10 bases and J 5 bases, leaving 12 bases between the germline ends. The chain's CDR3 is CATGAGRNTIYF. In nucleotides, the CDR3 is TGTGCCACCGGGGCGGGGAGAAACACCATATATTTT.

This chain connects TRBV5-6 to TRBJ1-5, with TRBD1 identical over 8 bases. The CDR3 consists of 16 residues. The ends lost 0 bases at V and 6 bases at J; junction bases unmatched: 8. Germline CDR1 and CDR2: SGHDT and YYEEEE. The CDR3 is CASSLASDRGSQPQHF. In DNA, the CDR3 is TGTGCCAGCAGCTTGGCCAGCGACAGGGGAAGTCAGCCCCAGCATTTT.

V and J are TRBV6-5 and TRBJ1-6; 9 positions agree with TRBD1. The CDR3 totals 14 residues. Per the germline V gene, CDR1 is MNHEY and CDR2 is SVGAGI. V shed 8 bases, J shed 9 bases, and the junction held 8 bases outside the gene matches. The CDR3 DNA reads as TGTGCCAGCGGGCCGGGACAGGGAACTTCACCCCTCCACTTT. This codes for CASGPGQGTSPLHF.

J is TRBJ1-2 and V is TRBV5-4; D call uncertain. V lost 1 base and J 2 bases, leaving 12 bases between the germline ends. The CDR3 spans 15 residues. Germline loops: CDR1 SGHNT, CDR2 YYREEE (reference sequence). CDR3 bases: TGTGCCAGCAGCTTGCCTCCCAGCGCGAACTATGGCTACACCTTC. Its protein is CASSLPPSANYGYTF. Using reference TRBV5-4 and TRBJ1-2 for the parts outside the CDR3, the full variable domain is ETGVTQSPTHLIKTRGQQVTLRCSSQSGHNTVSWYQQALGQGPQFIFQYYREEENGRGNFPPRFSGLQFPNYSSELNVNALELDDSALYLCASSLPPSANYGYTFGSGTRLTVV.

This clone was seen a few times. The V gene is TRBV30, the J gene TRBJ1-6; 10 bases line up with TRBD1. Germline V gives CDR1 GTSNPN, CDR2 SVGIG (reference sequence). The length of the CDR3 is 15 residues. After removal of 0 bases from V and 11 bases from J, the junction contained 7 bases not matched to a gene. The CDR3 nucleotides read TGTGCCTGGAGTGTAGACAGGGGGCCCTGGGCACCCCTCCACTTT. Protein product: CAWSVDRGPWAPLHF.

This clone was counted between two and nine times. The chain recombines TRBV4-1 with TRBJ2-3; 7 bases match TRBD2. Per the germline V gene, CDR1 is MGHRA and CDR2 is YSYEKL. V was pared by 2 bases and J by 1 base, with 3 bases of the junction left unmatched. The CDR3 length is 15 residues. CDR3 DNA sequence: TGCGCCAGCAGCCAAAGACTAGCAGGCACAGATACGCAGTATTTT. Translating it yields CASSQRLAGTDTQYF.

CDR3 amino acids: CASSLNIRVITEAFF. The DNA of the CDR3 is TGTGCCAGCAGCTTGAACATCAGGGTAATCACTGAAGCTTTCTTT. V gene TRBV7-9 combines with J gene TRBJ1-1; tentative D call: TRBD1 (5 bases). Germline V lookup: CDR1 SEHNR, CDR2 FQNEAQ (reference sequence). The CDR3 contains 15 residues. The V gene lost 3 bases and the J gene lost 4 bases, with 15 bases spanning the gap.

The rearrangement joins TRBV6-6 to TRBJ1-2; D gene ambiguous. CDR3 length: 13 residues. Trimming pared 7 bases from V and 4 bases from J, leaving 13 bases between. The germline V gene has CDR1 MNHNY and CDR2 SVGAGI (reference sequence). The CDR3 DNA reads TGTGCCAGCAAAGGTCAGGCAAGCTATGGCTACACCTTC. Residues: CASKGQASYGYTF.

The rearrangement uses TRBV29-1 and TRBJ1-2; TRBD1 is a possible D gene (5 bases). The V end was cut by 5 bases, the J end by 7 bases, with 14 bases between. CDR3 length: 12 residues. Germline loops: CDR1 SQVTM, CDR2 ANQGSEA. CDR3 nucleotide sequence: TGCAGCGTTATAGCAGGGAGGGGTGGCTACACCTTC. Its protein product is CSVIAGRGGYTF.

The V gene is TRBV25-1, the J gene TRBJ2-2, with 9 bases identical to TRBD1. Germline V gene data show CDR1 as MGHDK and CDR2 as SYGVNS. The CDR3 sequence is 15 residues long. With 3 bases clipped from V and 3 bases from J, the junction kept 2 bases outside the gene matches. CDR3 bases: TGTGCCAGCAGTGATGGGGACAGGGACACCGGGGAGCTGTTTTTT. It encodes CASSDGDRDTGELFF.

The CDR3 sequence is CASSYLGTGTTEAFF. CDR3 nucleotide sequence: TGTGCCAGCAGTTACCTGGGGACAGGGACCACTGAAGCTTTCTTT. V gene TRBV28 combines with J gene TRBJ1-1; 9 positions match TRBD1. There are 15 residues in the CDR3. Trimming at V came to 4 bases and at J to 4 bases, leaving 7 bases not matched to a gene. Germline V lookup: CDR1 MDHEN, CDR2 SYDVKM.

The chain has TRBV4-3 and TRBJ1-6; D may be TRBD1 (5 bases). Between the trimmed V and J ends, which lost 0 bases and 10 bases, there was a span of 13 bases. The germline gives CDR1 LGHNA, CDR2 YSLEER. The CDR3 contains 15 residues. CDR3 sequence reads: CASSQDSGVGSPLHF. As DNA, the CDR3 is TGCGCCAGCAGCCAAGATTCGGGGGTCGGCTCACCCCTCCACTTT.

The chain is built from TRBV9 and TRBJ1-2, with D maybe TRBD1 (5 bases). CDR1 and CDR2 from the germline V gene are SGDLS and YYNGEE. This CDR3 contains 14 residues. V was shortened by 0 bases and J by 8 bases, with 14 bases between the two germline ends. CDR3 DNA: TGTGCCAGCAGCGTAGCTCTAGGGGATCGGGGCTACACCTTC. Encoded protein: CASSVALGDRGYTF.

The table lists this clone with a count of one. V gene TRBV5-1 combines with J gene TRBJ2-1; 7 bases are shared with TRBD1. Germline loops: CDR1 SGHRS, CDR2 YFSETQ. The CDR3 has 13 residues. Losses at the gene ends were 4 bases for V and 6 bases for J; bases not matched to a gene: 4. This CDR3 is CASSVGTVNEQFF. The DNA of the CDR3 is TGCGCCAGCAGCGTCGGGACAGTCAATGAGCAGTTCTTC.